This TCR beta chain was retrieved from a study of Ad26.COV2.S vaccination and SARS-CoV-2 variants. A note on this clone: Other DNA sequences from this sample encode an identical CDR3 as well.

Germline CDR1 reads SGDLS; CDR2 reads YYNGEE. J lost 3 bases, V lost 2 bases, and 5 bases had no gene match. This CDR3 spans 14 amino acids. Treatment described: some 20 received Ad26.COV2.S at low or high dose, single or two shots; about 5 received placebo; per-sample allocation not given. Sampling took place 63 days after the first vaccine or placebo injection. Measured with immunoSEQ multiplex PCR; TCRdb has only the in-frame clones, and not every one. In the table there are hundreds of thousands of clones, more than 85% of which are singletons. The source is a person aged 18-65 years who received the Ad26.COV2.S COVID-19 vaccine or a placebo. The sample here was peripheral blood, taken in a trial of Ad26.COV2.S vaccine versus placebo. The chain uses TRBV9 and TRBJ2-7, with TRBD2 matching over 7 bases. CDR3 in amino acids: CASSVGGSGYEQYF. In DNA, the CDR3 is TGTGCCAGCAGCGTTGGCGGGAGTGGCTACGAGCAGTACTTC.